The clone carrying this T cell receptor (beta chain) appeared a single time. Its antigen is unidentified. With 60 Vbeta and 13 Jbeta primers, the PCR was carried out. In the original processing: Per a later analysis, the number of unique TCR beta chains was about 78 million, of which 9 million to 14 million were shared. Using immunoSEQ multiplex PCR, the repertoire was profiled, and TCRdb retains in-frame clones only, with some absent. D and trimming come from the DNA, and the V and J calls and clone size come from that table. The repertoire holds fewer than 250,000 clones, with 75% as singletons. Germline V CDR1 and CDR2: MNHEY, SVGAGI. The V and J ends lost 6 bases and 2 bases respectively, with 7 bases between them. The CDR3 loop spans 13 amino acids. This sample is part of a study of cytomegalovirus exposure and HLA in healthy donors. At the level of the study: There were fewer than 130 million unique TCR beta sequences, drawn from approximately 180 million T cells, in an earlier analysis.

Regarding the study as a whole: There were 150 or so TCR beta chains listed as cytomegalovirus-associated. Association with HLA alleles at 0.05 false discovery rate was found for about 17,000 TCR beta sequences in a later analysis.

This clonotype was sampled from a woman in her twenties or thirties in good health and CMV-seronegative. The chain carries TRBV6-5 and TRBJ2-2, with D tentatively TRBD2 (6 bases). Sequencing was carried out using PBMCs. The CDR3 nucleotides are TGTGCCAGCAGGCGGGACAACACCGGGGAGCTGTTTTTT. Translation gives CASRRDNTGELFF.